The rows below give T cell receptor beta chains drawn from one sample of a study of T cells after yellow fever vaccination. TCRdb reanalysed the 5' RACE reads using MiXCR and keeps one entry per CDR3 protein. The repertoire consists of about 630,000 distinct CDR3 sequences, with over 9% occurring once and the leading ten covering 15%. The sample here was PBMCs, taken on the day of the yellow fever booster vaccination. All receptors come from a man between 25 and 39 years old who received the YFV17D yellow fever vaccine. The CDR3 runs from the conserved cysteine through the conserved F or W. Each record gives: D gene, J gene, V gene, clone size, CDR3 protein, CDR3 DNA. A D gene is named only where the DNA matches it firmly. Clone size appears in some rows only: once, few, many, or a class for an expanded clone.

NA	TRBJ1-2	TRBV28	few	CASNRNGYTF	TGTGCCAGCAATCGGAATGGCTACACCTTC
NA	TRBJ2-7	TRBV28	NA	CASSSWDGASYEQYF	TGTGCCAGCAGCTCCTGGGACGGGGCCTCGTACGAGCAGTACTTC
NA	TRBJ1-5	TRBV6-2/TRBV6-3	NA	CASSFAGVSYQHF	TGTGCCAGCAGTTTCGCAGGGGTCTCATACCAGCATTTT
NA	TRBJ2-7	TRBV4-2	NA	CASSQGTGTGYEQYF	TGTGCCAGCAGCCAGGGGACGGGGACTGGTTACGAGCAGTACTTC
NA	TRBJ2-7	TRBV9	NA	CASSVGPGSPYEQYF	TGTGCCAGCAGCGTAGGTCCGGGGAGTCCCTACGAGCAGTACTTC
TRBD1	TRBJ1-1	TRBV5-1	few	CASQERRGPMNTEAFF	TGCGCCAGCCAAGAACGCAGGGGGCCCATGAACACTGAAGCTTTCTTT
NA	TRBJ2-4	TRBV12-3/TRBV12-4	few	CASSPAVAKNIQYF	TGTGCCAGCAGCCCGGCTGTAGCCAAAAACATTCAGTACTTC
TRBD2	TRBJ2-2	TRBV28	NA	CASSPGFSGTGELFF	TGTGCCAGCAGTCCCGGTTTTAGCGGGACCGGGGAGCTGTTTTTT
NA	TRBJ1-2	TRBV14	NA	CASSKSGDLGYTF	TGTGCCAGCAGCAAATCAGGGGATCTTGGCTACACCTTC
NA	TRBJ2-5	TRBV12-5	NA	CASGLGVLLETQYF	TGTGCTAGTGGTTTGGGAGTCTTATTAGAGACCCAGTACTTC